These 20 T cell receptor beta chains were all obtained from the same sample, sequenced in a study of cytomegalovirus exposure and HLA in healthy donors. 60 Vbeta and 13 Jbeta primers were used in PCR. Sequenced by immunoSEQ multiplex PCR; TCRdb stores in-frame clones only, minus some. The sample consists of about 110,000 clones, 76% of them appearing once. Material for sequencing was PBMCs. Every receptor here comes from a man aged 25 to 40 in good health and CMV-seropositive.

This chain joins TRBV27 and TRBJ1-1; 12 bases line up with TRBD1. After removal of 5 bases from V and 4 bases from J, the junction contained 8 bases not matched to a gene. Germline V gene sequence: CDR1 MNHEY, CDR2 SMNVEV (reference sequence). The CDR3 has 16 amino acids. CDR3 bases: TGTGCCAGCAGTCCCTGGGACAGGGGGCGGGCCACTGAAGCTTTCTTT. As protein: CASSPWDRGRATEAFF.

CDR3 protein: CAWSPPWTATNEKLFF. For the CDR3, the DNA is TGTGCCTGGAGTCCTCCTTGGACAGCAACTAATGAAAAACTGTTTTTT. The rearrangement joins TRBV30 to TRBJ1-4, with D perhaps matching TRBD1 (6 bases). The germline V gene encodes CDR1 GTSNPN and CDR2 SVGIG (reference sequence). Trimming cost V 2 bases and J 0 bases, with 13 bases left between them. There are 16 residues in the CDR3.

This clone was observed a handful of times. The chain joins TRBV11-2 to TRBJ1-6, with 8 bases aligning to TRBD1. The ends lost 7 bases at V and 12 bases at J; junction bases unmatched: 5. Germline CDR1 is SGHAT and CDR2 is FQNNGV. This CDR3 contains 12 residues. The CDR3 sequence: CASTDRGRPLHF. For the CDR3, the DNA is TGTGCCAGCACCGACAGGGGTAGACCCCTCCACTTT.

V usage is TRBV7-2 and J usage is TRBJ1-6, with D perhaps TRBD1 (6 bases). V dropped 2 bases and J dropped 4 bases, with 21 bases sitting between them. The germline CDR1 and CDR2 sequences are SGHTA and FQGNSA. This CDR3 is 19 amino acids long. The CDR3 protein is CASSLMGGAGAIYNSPLHF. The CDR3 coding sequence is TGTGCCAGCAGCTTAATGGGGGGGGCAGGGGCTATATATAATTCACCCCTCCACTTT.

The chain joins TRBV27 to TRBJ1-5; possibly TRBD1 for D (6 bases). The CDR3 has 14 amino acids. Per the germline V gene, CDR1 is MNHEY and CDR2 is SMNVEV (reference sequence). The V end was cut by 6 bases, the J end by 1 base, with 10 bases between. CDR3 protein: CASRQGGSNQPQHF. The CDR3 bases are TGTGCCAGCAGACAGGGTGGAAGCAATCAGCCCCAGCATTTT.

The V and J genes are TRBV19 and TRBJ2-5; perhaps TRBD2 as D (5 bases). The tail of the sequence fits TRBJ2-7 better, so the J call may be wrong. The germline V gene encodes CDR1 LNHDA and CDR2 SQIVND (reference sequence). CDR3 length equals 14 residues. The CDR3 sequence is CASSILGSSYEQYF. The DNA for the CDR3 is TGTGCCAGTAGTATCCTGGGGAGCTCCTACGAGCAGTACTTC.

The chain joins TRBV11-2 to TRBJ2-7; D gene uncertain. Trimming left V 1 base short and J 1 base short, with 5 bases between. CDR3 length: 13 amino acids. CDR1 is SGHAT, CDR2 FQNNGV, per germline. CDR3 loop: CASSLGSSYEQYF. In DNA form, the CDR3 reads TGTGCCAGCAGCTTAGGCAGTTCCTACGAGCAGTACTTC.

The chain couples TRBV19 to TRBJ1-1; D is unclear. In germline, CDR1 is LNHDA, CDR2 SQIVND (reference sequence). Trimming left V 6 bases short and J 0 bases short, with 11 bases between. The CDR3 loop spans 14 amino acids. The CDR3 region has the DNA TGTGCCAGTAGCATCGTGGCAATGAACACTGAAGCTTTCTTT. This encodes CASSIVAMNTEAFF.

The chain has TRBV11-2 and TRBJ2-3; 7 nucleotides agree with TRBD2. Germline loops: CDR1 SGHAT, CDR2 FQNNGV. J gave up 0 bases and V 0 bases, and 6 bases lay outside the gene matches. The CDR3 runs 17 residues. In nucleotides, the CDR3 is TGTGCCAGCAGCTTAGACGTTAGCGGGTCTAGCACAGATACGCAGTATTTT. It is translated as CASSLDVSGSSTDTQYF.

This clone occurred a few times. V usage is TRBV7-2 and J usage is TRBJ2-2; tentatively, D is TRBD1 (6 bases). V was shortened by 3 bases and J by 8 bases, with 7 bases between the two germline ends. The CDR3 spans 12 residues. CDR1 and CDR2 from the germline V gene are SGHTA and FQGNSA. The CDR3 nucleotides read TGTGCCAGCAGCTTCAGGGGAGGGGAGCTGTTTTTT. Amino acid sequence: CASSFRGGELFF.

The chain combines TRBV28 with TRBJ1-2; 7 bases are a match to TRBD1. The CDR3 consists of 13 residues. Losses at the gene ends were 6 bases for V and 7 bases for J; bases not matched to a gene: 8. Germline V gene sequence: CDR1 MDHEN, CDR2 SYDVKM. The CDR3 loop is CASSQDRRVGYTF. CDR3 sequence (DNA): TGTGCCAGCAGCCAGGACAGGAGGGTTGGCTACACCTTC.

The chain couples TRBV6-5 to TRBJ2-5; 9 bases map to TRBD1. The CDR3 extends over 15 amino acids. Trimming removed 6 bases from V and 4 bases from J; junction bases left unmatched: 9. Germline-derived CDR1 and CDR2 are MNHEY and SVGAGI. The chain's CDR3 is CASSSGTGIRETQYF. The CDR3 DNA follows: TGTGCCAGCAGCTCCGGGACAGGGATTAGAGAGACCCAGTACTTC.

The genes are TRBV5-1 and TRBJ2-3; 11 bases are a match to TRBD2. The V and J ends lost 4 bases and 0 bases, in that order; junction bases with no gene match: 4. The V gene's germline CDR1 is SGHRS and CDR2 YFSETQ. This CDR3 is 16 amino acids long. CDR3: CASSTGLAASTDTQYF. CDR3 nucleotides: TGCGCCAGCAGCACGGGACTAGCGGCTAGCACAGATACGCAGTATTTT. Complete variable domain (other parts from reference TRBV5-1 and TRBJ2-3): KAGVTQTPRYLIKTRGQQVTLSCSPISGHRSVSWYQQTPGQGLQFLFEYFSETQRNKGNFPGRFSGRQFSNSRSEMNVSTLELGDSALYLCASSTGLAASTDTQYFGPGTRLTVL.

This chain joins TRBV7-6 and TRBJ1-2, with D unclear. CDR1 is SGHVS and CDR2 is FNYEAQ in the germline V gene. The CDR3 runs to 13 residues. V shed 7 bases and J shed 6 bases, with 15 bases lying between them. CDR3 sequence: CASTPGGPDGYTF. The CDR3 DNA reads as TGTGCCAGCACCCCCGGAGGGCCGGATGGCTACACCTTC.

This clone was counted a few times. For the CDR3, the DNA is TGTGCCAGCAGTCCAAGTATCACAGCTAACACTGAAGCTTTCTTT. Its protein is CASSPSITANTEAFF. The chain links TRBV6-5 to TRBJ1-1; D remains ambiguous. The CDR3 runs to 15 residues. The germline V and J ends were trimmed by 5 bases and 2 bases, with 15 bases remaining between them. The germline V gene encodes CDR1 MNHEY and CDR2 SVGAGI.

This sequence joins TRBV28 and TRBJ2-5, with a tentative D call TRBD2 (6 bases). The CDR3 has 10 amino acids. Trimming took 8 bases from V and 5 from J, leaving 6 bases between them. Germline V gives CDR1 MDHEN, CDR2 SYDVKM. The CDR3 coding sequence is TGTGCCAGCCGGGGGGAGACCCAGTACTTC. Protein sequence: CASRGETQYF.

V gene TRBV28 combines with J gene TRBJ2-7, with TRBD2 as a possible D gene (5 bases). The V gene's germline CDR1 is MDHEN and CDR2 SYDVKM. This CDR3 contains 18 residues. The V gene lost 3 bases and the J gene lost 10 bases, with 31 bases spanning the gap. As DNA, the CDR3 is TGTGCCAGCAGTTTCCCAATTCGGGGAGAACCTGGGCTCCTTCAACAGTACTTC. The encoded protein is CASSFPIRGEPGLLQQYF. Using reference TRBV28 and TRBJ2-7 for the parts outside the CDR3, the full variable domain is DVKVTQSSRYLVKRTGEKVFLECVQDMDHENMFWYRQDPGLGLRLIYFSYDVKMKEKGDIPEGYSVSREKKERFSLILESASTNQTSMYLCASSFPIRGEPGLLQQYFGPGTRLTVT.

The CDR3 loop reads CASSLRDWETQYF. CDR3 DNA: TGCGCCAGCAGCCTCAGGGACTGGGAGACCCAGTACTTC. V is TRBV5-1 and J is TRBJ2-5; tentatively, D is TRBD2 (6 bases). In germline, CDR1 is SGHRS, CDR2 YFSETQ. V shed 4 bases and J shed 5 bases, with 12 bases lying between them. This CDR3 has 13 residues.

DNA of the CDR3: TGTGCCAGCAGCGCAGCGGGGGCCAGCTACAATGAGCAGTTCTTC. As protein: CASSAAGASYNEQFF. The chain couples TRBV9 to TRBJ2-1, with 8 bases matching TRBD2. V trimming: 3 bases; J trimming: 3 bases; junction bases outside the gene matches: 5. Germline lookup yields CDR1 SGDLS and CDR2 YYNGEE. This CDR3 spans 15 amino acids. Together with reference TRBV9 and TRBJ2-1, the CDR3 gives the full variable domain: DSGVTQTPKHLITATGQRVTLRCSPRSGDLSVYWYQQSLDQGLQFLIQYYNGEERAKGNILERFSAQQFPDLHSELNLSSLELGDSALYFCASSAAGASYNEQFFGPGTRLTVL.

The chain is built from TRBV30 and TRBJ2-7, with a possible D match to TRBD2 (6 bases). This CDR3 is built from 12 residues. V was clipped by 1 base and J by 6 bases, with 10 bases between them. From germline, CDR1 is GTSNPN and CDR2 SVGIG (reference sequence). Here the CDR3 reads CAWSGGGVEQYF. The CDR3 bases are TGTGCCTGGAGTGGTGGAGGGGTCGAGCAGTACTTC.